This TCR beta chain was retrieved from a study of blood T cells in healthy people across ages. Study-level information: Template-switching capture recovered about one barcoded beta molecule per two T cells. Study findings and constraints: It was held that diversity estimates obtained from one million T cells represented underestimates.

The people who gave samples were healthy Caucasians from Russia, aged roughly 6 to 100. Regarding this clonotype: What it binds is not known.

The V end lost 4 bases, the J end lost 2 bases, and 8 bases lay between the germline ends. Germline loops: CDR1 MNHEY, CDR2 SVGAGI. The CDR3 totals 13 residues. Then a second PCR, running roughly 6 to 12 cycles, was carried out with a sample-barcoded 5' primer and a J-beta primer mix. From the 5' RACE reads, TCRdb called clonotypes with MiXCR, one entry per CDR3 protein. The repertoire includes roughly 1,100,000 distinct CDR3 sequences, 20% to 25% of them detected once, and 0.65% to 0.95% sits in the top ten. These data also featured in a second study, about T cells of mothers and their children. That investigation notes: Sequencing got over 8 million TCR beta CDR3 reads from each mother and about 3.1 million from each child.

The rearrangement links TRBV6-5 to TRBJ1-2; D is unresolved. The specimen sequenced was blood. The sequence was collected from a girl aged 2-15 years in good health. This chain's CDR3 is CASSSGKNYGYTF. Written as DNA, the CDR3 is TGTGCCAGCAGTTCCGGGAAGAACTATGGCTACACCTTC.